This T cell receptor beta chain originates from a study of blood T cell repertoires in COVID-19. For the study at large: COVID-19 samples, acute and convalescent, were from the United States, Italy and Spain. Sample material is recorded as cDNA or gDNA derived from T cells, B-cell-depleted T cells, or PBMCs.

V lost 2 bases to trimming and J lost 8 bases, with 19 bases between them. This CDR3 contains 16 residues. Germline lookup yields CDR1 MGHRA and CDR2 YSYEKL. Original data processing: Cell counts per sample came from amplifying reference gene primers. The repertoire was sequenced with immunoSEQ multiplex PCR; TCRdb's copy has only in-frame clones and lacks some. V, J and clone size are taken as reported in that table, and D and trimming were inferred from the DNA itself. The sample has approximately 100,000 clones; about 89% are singletons. Input material: peripheral blood. The V and J genes are TRBV4-1 and TRBJ2-1; tentative D call: TRBD2 (7 bases). This TCR was sampled from a man between 60 and 75 years old with acute or convalescent COVID-19. The CDR3 DNA sequence: TGCGCCAGCAGCCAACTCCGGGCGGGGGCTGGGGATGAGCAGTTCTTC. Its protein is CASSQLRAGAGDEQFF.